The 9 T cell receptor beta chains listed next were all sequenced from one sample in a study of cytomegalovirus exposure and HLA in healthy donors. Using immunoSEQ multiplex PCR, the repertoire was profiled, and TCRdb retains in-frame clones only, with some absent. The table records 150,000 to 200,000 clones, approximately 84% of them present only once. Sequenced: PBMCs. Receptor source: a woman aged 18-29 years in good health and CMV-seropositive.

This clone has a handful of counts. The rearrangement joins TRBV18 to TRBJ1-2, with D unresolved. CDR1 and CDR2 (germline): KGHSH, LQKENI. V lost 0 bases, J lost 4 bases, and 15 bases lay in between. The CDR3 totals 16 residues. CDR3 coding DNA: TGTGCCAGCTCACCACCGGACTTCGCTTCACTCTATGGCTACACCTTC. Its protein is CASSPPDFASLYGYTF.

For the CDR3, the DNA is TGTGCCAGCAGCCCTCCCCATGTAGCCAATGAGCAGTTCTTC. This codes for CASSPPHVANEQFF. The chain recombines TRBV6-5 with TRBJ2-1; unclear D gene. The CDR3 runs 14 residues. Germline V CDR1 and CDR2: MNHEY, SVGAGI. V lost 6 bases and J 6 bases, leaving 15 bases between the germline ends.

The chain has TRBV7-8 and TRBJ2-1; 7 nucleotides line up with TRBD2. Germline V lookup: CDR1 SGHVS, CDR2 FQNEAQ. The CDR3 is made up of 15 amino acids. J lost 8 bases, V lost 6 bases, and 13 bases had no gene match. CDR3 amino acids: CASRDRSGVVDEQFF. The DNA of the CDR3 is TGTGCCAGCAGGGATAGGAGCGGGGTGGTAGATGAGCAGTTCTTC.

This clone was seen only a few times. J is TRBJ2-7 and V is TRBV27; D gene ambiguous. Trimming cost V 4 bases and J 1 base, with 8 bases left between them. Looked up from germline, CDR1 is MNHEY and CDR2 is SMNVEV (reference sequence). The CDR3 is 13 residues long. The CDR3 loop reads CASSSYGSYEQYF. The CDR3 coding sequence is TGTGCCAGCAGTTCTTACGGGTCCTACGAGCAGTACTTC.

This clone occurred once. The DNA of the CDR3 is TGCGCCAGCAGCTTGGCGCGGGGGGGCGCTGAAGCTTTCTTT. Amino acids: CASSLARGGAEAFF. This chain joins TRBV5-1 and TRBJ1-1; D possibly corresponds to TRBD1 (6 bases). From germline, CDR1 is SGHRS and CDR2 YFSETQ. The CDR3 runs 14 residues. With 0 bases removed from V and 6 bases from J, the gap between germline ends came to 12 bases.

The chain links TRBV4-2 to TRBJ2-7; 9 bases align to TRBD1. Germline V gives CDR1 LGHNA, CDR2 YNFKEQ. V gave up 0 bases and J gave up 2 bases; unmatched junction bases: 5. This CDR3 is 16 amino acids long. CDR3: CASSQEVGQGTYEQYF. The CDR3 DNA is TGTGCCAGCAGCCAAGAGGTGGGACAGGGTACCTACGAGCAGTACTTC.

This clone was seen just once. The chain has TRBV7-9 and TRBJ1-5; the D is unclear. This CDR3 comprises 17 residues. Germline CDR1 and CDR2: SEHNR and FQNEAQ (reference sequence). The V and J ends lost 1 base and 4 bases respectively, with 17 bases between them. CDR3 bases: TGTGCCAGCAGCTTAGTTCGGGGTTCGGGAGGAAATCAGCCCCAGCATTTT. Translating it yields CASSLVRGSGGNQPQHF.

This sequence joins TRBV5-5 and TRBJ2-7, with 8 bases that match TRBD1. Germline values: CDR1 SGHKS, CDR2 YYEKEE (reference sequence). With V trimmed by 0 bases and J by 3 bases, 8 bases remained unmatched. The CDR3 has 16 residues. The CDR3 nucleotides are TGTGCCAGCAGCTTGGCCCCGACAGGGGAAATCTACGAGCAGTACTTC. Translation: CASSLAPTGEIYEQYF.

The CDR3 reads CASSKDTLDREEQYF. CDR3 DNA sequence: TGTGCCAGCAGCAAAGACACATTGGACAGGGAAGAGCAGTACTTC. The rearrangement uses TRBV21-1 and TRBJ2-7; the table's TRBD1 call for D was not verified on the DNA. TRBV21-1 is flagged as a pseudogene. This CDR3 is built from 15 residues.